This T cell receptor beta chain derives from a study of blood T cell repertoires in COVID-19. At the level of the study: Acute and convalescent COVID-19 samples came from the United States, Italy and Spain. T cells, B-cell-depleted T cells, or PBMCs provided the cDNA or gDNA that served as material.

Per the authors' pipeline: How many nucleated cells were present was estimated from reference gene primer amplification. The protocol was immunoSEQ multiplex PCR, while the TCRdb copy is restricted to in-frame clones and leaves out a portion. V and J calls and clone size come straight from that table; D and trimming were deduced from the DNA. The sample has some 27,000 clones; about nine tenths are singletons. The V and J ends lost 7 bases and 0 bases respectively, with 10 bases between them. Germline V lookup: CDR1 LNHDA, CDR2 SQIVND (reference sequence). The length of the CDR3 is 14 residues. Sequencing used peripheral blood. The chain recombines TRBV19 with TRBJ2-1, with D possibly TRBD2 on 5 matching bases. This TCR derives from a middle-aged man with active COVID-19. CDR3 nucleotide sequence: TGTGCCAGTACTGGCGGGTCCTCCTACAATGAGCAGTTCTTC. Translation gives CASTGGSSYNEQFF.